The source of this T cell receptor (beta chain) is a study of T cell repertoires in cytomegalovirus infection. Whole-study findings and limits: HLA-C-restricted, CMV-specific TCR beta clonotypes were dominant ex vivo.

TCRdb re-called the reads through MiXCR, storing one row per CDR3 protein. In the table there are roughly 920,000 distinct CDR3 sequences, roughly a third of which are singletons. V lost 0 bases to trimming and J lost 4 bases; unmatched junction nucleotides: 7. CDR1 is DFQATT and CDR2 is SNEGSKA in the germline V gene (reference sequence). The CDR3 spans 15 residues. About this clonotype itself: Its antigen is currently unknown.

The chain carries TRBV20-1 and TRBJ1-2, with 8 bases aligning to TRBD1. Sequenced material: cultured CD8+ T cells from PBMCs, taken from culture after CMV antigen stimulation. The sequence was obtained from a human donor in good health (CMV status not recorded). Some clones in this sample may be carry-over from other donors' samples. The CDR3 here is CSARDLQGQAYGYTF. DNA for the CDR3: TGCAGTGCTAGAGATTTACAGGGACAGGCCTATGGCTACACCTTC.